The clone carrying this TCR beta chain was recorded only once. Authors' data handling: With immunoSEQ giving junction-only sequences and no quality scores, filtering differed. Sequencing was performed with immunoSEQ multiplex PCR; in TCRdb, only in-frame clones are kept and a portion is missing. D and trimming come from the DNA, and the V and J calls and clone size come from that table. This table holds some 1.4 million clones, over 95% found once. The data are from a study of shared clonotypes between healthy human individuals. Overall study context: The plates for each donor numbered three CD4 naive, three CD4 memory, two CD8 naive and one CD8 memory.

The CDR3 spans 15 residues. The trim removed 5 bases at V and 9 bases at J, leaving 7 bases unmatched. Germline lookup yields CDR1 SGHNT and CDR2 YENEEA. The sequenced material came from naive CD4+ T cells sorted from blood. The subset: CD45RA+ positively selected. The genes are TRBV11-3 and TRBJ2-1; 13 positions agree with TRBD2. The clonotype was recovered from a man aged 25-40 years in good health. CDR3 DNA: TGTGCCAGCAGCCCGGGACTAGCGGGATTAGGTGAGCAGTTCTTC. It specifies CASSPGLAGLGEQFF.